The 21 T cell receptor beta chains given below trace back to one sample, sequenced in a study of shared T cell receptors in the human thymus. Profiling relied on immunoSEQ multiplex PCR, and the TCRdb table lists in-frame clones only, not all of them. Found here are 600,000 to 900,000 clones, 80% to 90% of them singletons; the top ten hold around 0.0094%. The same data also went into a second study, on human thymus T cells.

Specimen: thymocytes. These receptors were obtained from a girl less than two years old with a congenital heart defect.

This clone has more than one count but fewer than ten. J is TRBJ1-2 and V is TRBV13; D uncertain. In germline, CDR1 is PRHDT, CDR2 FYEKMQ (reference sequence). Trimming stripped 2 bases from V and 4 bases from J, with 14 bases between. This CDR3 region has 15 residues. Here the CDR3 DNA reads TGTGCCAGCAGCTTACAGAAAGAGGCCACCTATGGCTACACCTTC. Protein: CASSLQKEATYGYTF.

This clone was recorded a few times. CDR3 protein: CASSQEGGNSGAFF. The CDR3, as DNA: TGTGCCAGCAGCCAAGAGGGAGGGAACAGTGGAGCTTTCTTT. The V and J genes are TRBV14 and TRBJ1-1; D gene unclear. Germline V CDR1 and CDR2: SGHDN, FVKESK. There are 14 residues in the CDR3. Trimming took 0 bases from V and 10 from J, leaving 15 bases between them.

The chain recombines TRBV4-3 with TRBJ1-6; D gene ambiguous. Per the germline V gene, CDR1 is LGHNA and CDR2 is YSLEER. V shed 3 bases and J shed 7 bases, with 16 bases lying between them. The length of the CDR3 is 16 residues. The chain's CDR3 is CASSQVTGIKNSPLHF. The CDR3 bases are TGCGCCAGCAGCCAGGTGACCGGGATAAAAAATTCACCCCTCCACTTT.

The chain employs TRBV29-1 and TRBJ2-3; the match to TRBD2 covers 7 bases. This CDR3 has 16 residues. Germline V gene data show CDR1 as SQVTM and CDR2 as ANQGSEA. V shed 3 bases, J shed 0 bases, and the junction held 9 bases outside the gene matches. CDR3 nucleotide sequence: TGCAGCGTTGATTGGGGGGGGGTCCCTAGCACAGATACGCAGTATTTT. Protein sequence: CSVDWGGVPSTDTQYF.

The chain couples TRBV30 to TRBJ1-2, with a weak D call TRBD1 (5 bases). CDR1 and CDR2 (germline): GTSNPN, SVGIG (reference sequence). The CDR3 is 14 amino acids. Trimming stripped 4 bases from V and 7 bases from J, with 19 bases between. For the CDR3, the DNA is TGTGCCTGGAACGCGGGGAGGGGAAAGTGTGGCTACACCTTC. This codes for CAWNAGRGKCGYTF.

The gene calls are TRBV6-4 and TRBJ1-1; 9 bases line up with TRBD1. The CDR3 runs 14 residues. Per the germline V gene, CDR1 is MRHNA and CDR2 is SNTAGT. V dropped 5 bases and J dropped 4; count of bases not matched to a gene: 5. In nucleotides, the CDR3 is TGTGCCAGCAGTCCCACGACAGGGGGCACTGAAGCTTTCTTT. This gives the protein CASSPTTGGTEAFF.

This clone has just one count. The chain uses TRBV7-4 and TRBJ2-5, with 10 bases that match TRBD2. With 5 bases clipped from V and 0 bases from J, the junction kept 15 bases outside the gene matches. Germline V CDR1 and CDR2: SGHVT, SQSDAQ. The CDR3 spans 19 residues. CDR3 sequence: CASSSEPLLAGAHQETQYF. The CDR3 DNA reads TGTGCCAGCAGCAGCGAACCCCTTCTAGCGGGGGCCCACCAAGAGACCCAGTACTTC.

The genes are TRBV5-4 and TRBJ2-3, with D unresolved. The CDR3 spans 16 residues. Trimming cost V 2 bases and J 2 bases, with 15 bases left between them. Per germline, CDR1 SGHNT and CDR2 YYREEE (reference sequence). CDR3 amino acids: CASSFRRFPFTDTQYF. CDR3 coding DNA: TGTGCCAGCAGCTTCCGTCGGTTCCCCTTCACAGATACGCAGTATTTT.

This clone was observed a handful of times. Here the CDR3 DNA reads TGTGCCAGCAGCCCCGACACGACAGGGTTCTCTGGAAACACCATATATTTT. This gives the protein CASSPDTTGFSGNTIYF. The J gene is TRBJ1-3, the V gene TRBV28; TRBD1 matches at 7 bases. This CDR3 spans 17 amino acids. Germline V gene data show CDR1 as MDHEN and CDR2 as SYDVKM. J was trimmed by 0 bases and V by 6 bases; bases with no gene match: 11.

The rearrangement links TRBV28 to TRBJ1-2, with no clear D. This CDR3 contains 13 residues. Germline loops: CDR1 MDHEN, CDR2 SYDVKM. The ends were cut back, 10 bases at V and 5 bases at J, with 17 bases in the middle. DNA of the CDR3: TGTGCCACCAGGAAAGAGAAATATTATGGCTACACCTTC. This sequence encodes CATRKEKYYGYTF.

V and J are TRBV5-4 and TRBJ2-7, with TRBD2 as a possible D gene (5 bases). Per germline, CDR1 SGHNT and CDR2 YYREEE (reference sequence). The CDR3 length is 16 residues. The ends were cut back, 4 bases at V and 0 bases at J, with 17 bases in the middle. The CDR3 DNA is TGTGCCAGCAGCCCTGGACTGCTATTGAGCTCCTACGAGCAGTACTTC. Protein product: CASSPGLLLSSYEQYF. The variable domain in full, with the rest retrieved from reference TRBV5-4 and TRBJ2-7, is ETGVTQSPTHLIKTRGQQVTLRCSSQSGHNTVSWYQQALGQGPQFIFQYYREEENGRGNFPPRFSGLQFPNYSSELNVNALELDDSALYLCASSPGLLLSSYEQYFGPGTRLTVT.

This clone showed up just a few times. CDR3 bases: TGTGCCAGCAGCTTGGGCAGGGACAGAGACAGGCAGCAGTTCTTC. Amino acids: CASSLGRDRDRQQFF. V usage is TRBV5-6 and J usage is TRBJ2-1; 7 bases line up with TRBD1. This CDR3 contains 15 residues. Trimming at V came to 0 bases and at J to 11 bases, leaving 11 bases not matched to a gene. CDR1 is SGHDT and CDR2 is YYEEEE in the germline V gene.

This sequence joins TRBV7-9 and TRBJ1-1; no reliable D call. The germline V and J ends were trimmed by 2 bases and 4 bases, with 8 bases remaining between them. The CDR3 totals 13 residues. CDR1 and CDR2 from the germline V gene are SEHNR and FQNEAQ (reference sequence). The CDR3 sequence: CASSLPWSTEAFF. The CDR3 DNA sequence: TGTGCCAGCAGCTTACCCTGGAGCACTGAAGCTTTCTTT.

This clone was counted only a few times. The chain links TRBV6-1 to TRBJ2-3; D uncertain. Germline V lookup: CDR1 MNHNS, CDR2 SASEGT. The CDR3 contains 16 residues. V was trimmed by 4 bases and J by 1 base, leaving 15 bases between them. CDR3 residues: CASSGLFAPGTDTQYF. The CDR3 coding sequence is TGTGCCAGCAGTGGCCTTTTTGCGCCTGGCACAGATACGCAGTATTTT.

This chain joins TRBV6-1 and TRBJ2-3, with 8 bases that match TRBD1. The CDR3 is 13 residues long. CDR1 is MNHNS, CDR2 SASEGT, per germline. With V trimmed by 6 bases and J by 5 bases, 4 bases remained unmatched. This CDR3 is CASRDRVGDTQYF. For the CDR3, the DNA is TGTGCCAGCAGGGACAGGGTGGGAGATACGCAGTATTTT.

CDR3 nucleotide sequence: TGCGCCAGCAGCTTTGGGGGGACCTCACCGCTCTCTGGGGCCAACGTCCTGACTTTC. It codes for CASSFGGTSPLSGANVLTF. The chain carries TRBV5-1 and TRBJ2-6, with D possibly TRBD2 on 6 matching bases. Trimming pared 2 bases from V and 0 bases from J, leaving 18 bases between. CDR3 length equals 19 residues. From germline, CDR1 is SGHRS and CDR2 YFSETQ.

The CDR3 nucleotides read TGTGCCAGCAGTGAACACAGCTCACAGGGGCCCTCGGGCACGAGCAATCAGCCCCAGCATTTT. The encoded protein is CASSEHSSQGPSGTSNQPQHF. The V call is TRBV6-1, the J call TRBJ1-5; 7 nucleotides align to TRBD1. Germline lookup yields CDR1 MNHNS and CDR2 SASEGT. This CDR3 has 21 amino acids. Germline trimming cut 2 bases from V and 1 base from J; bases unmatched to any gene: 20.

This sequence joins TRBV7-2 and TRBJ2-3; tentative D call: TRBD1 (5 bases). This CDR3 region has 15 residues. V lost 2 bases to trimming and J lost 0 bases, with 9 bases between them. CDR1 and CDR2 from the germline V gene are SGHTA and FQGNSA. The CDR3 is CASSLRAGSTDTQYF. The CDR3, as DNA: TGTGCCAGCAGCTTACGGGCAGGGAGCACAGATACGCAGTATTTT.

CDR3 bases: TGTGCCAGCAGGGCCTTCCCCCAGAACACTGAAGCTTTCTTT. Its translation: CASRAFPQNTEAFF. The chain combines TRBV6-6 with TRBJ1-1; unclear D gene. The germline CDR1 and CDR2 sequences are MNHNY and SVGAGI (reference sequence). This CDR3 has 14 residues. The germline V and J ends were trimmed by 6 bases and 1 base, with 12 bases remaining between them.

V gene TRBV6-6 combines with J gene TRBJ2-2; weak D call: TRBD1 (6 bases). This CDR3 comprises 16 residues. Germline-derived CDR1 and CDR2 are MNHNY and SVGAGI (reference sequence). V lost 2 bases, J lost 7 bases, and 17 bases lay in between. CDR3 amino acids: CASSYQGRQDHGELFF. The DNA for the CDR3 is TGTGCCAGCAGTTACCAGGGTCGACAGGACCACGGGGAGCTGTTTTTT.

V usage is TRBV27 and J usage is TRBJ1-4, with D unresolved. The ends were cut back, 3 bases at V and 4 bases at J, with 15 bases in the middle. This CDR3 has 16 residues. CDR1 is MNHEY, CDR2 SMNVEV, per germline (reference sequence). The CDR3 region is CASSFFGELSNEKLFF. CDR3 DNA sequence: TGTGCCAGCAGTTTTTTCGGAGAATTGAGTAATGAAAAACTGTTTTTT.